This T cell receptor beta chain was retrieved from a study of Graves' ophthalmopathy and Graves' hyperthyroidism. General study points: Blood samples also showed most expanded thyroid clonotypes exceeding 0.001 frequency.

Amplification of the TCR beta CDR3 regions used RNA transcripts (as template). In the first round, RT-PCR was carried out with HTBI primers, and a multiplex PCR formed the second round. MiXCR, applied by TCRdb to the multiplex PCR reads, yields one record per CDR3 protein. The sample has roughly 480,000 distinct CDR3 sequences, around 14% seen once; the top ten hold about 9.4%. This clonotype has a count of ten or more. No antigen is known for it. The sample was blood. This clonotype was obtained from a young woman with Graves' ophthalmopathy.

The CDR3 reads CASRHGAEAFF. CDR3 bases: TGTGCCAGCAGGCACGGGGCTGAAGCTTTCTTT. V usage is TRBV6-1 and J usage is TRBJ1-1, with no clear D. This CDR3 spans 11 amino acids. V was pared by 6 bases and J by 6 bases, with 8 bases between. Germline values: CDR1 MNHNS, CDR2 SASEGT.